Listed below are T cell receptor beta chains from one sample, sequenced in a study of Ad26.COV2.S vaccination and SARS-CoV-2 variants. Sequencing used immunoSEQ multiplex PCR; TCRdb keeps in-frame clones, though not all of them. This sample has 440,000 or so clones, with 90% found just once. Sequenced here: peripheral blood, sampled in a trial of Ad26.COV2.S vaccine versus placebo. The receptors come from a person between 18 and 59 years old who received the Ad26.COV2.S COVID-19 vaccine or a placebo. CDR3s include the opening cysteine and the closing phenylalanine or tryptophan. The order of the fields is D gene, V gene, clone size, J gene, CDR3 protein, CDR3 DNA. The D gene is left open where the match is weak. Rows may omit the clone size; those that give it use once, few, many or a size class.

TRBD2,TRBV9,-,TRBJ2-1,CASGQPGLSYNEQFF,TGTGCCAGCGGACAACCGGGACTATCCTACAATGAGCAGTTCTTC
-,TRBV2,-,TRBJ1-6,CASSVDTPLHF,TGTGCCAGCAGTGTTGACACACCCCTCCACTTT
-,TRBV29-1,-,TRBJ2-1,CSVETARVGDEQFF,TGCAGCGTTGAAACGGCCCGGGTAGGCGATGAGCAGTTCTTC
TRBD2,TRBV9,-,TRBJ2-1,CASSVGLREGWNEQFF,TGTGCCAGCAGCGTAGGTCTTAGGGAGGGATGGAATGAGCAGTTCTTC
-,TRBV6-5,-,TRBJ1-1,CASKLTVNTEAFF,TGTGCCAGCAAATTGACAGTGAACACTGAAGCTTTCTTT
-,TRBV19,-,TRBJ2-3,CASSIDSGTDTQYF,TGTGCCAGTAGTATAGATTCAGGGACAGATACGCAGTATTTT
TRBD2,TRBV7-9,-,TRBJ2-5,CGTRPGTSVQETQYF,TGTGGCACCCGACCCGGGACTAGCGTCCAAGAGACCCAGTACTTC
-,TRBV15,-,TRBJ2-7,CATSRDRNPGLSYEQYF,TGTGCCACCAGCAGAGATCGTAACCCCGGCCTCTCCTACGAGCAGTACTTC
TRBD1,TRBV11-2,once,TRBJ2-7,CASSHASGTGTYEQYF,TGTGCCAGCAGCCATGCCTCCGGGACAGGGACCTACGAGCAGTACTTC
TRBD2,TRBV28,-,TRBJ2-7,CASSLGLARREQYF,TGTGCCAGCAGTCTGGGACTAGCCCGTCGCGAGCAGTACTTC
-,TRBV15,-,TRBJ2-4,CATSRDRNIQYF,TGTGCCACCAGCAGAGATAGAAACATTCAGTACTTC
-,TRBV19,-,TRBJ1-6,CASSRTSEVSPLHF,TGTGCCAGTAGCCGCACCAGTGAGGTTTCACCCCTCCACTTT
TRBD1,TRBV2,once,TRBJ2-7,CASSEGDRGTYEQYF,TGTGCCAGCAGTGAAGGGGACAGGGGAACGTACGAGCAGTACTTC
TRBD1,TRBV29-1,-,TRBJ2-2,CSVRRDRGRSGELFF,TGCAGCGTCCGCCGGGACAGGGGGCGATCCGGGGAGCTGTTTTTT
-,TRBV7-2,-,TRBJ2-2,CASSLVVDGELFF,TGTGCCAGCAGCTTAGTGGTGGACGGGGAGCTGTTTTTT
TRBD1,TRBV7-2,-,TRBJ2-1,CASSRTGDYNEQFF,TGTGCCAGCAGCCGGACAGGGGACTACAATGAGCAGTTCTTC
-,TRBV5-6,-,TRBJ1-1,CASNWGGQSSTEAFF,TGTGCCAGCAACTGGGGTGGACAGTCTTCCACTGAAGCTTTCTTT
-,TRBV15,-,TRBJ2-3,CATSRSLRGDTQYF,TGTGCCACCAGCAGATCCCTTAGGGGGGATACGCAGTATTTT
TRBD1,TRBV29-1,-,TRBJ1-2,CSVEGGTGSHGYTF,TGCAGCGTTGAAGGGGGGACAGGGTCCCATGGCTACACCTTC
TRBD2,TRBV27,once,TRBJ2-5,CASSLSFPLAGGRETQYF,TGTGCCAGCAGTTTATCCTTCCCGCTAGCGGGAGGTAGGGAGACCCAGTACTTC
-,TRBV7-2,few,TRBJ1-5,CASSLTGTPYSNQPQHF,TGTGCCAGCAGCCTTACCGGGACGCCGTATAGCAATCAGCCCCAGCATTTT
-,TRBV11-2,-,TRBJ1-1,CASSLDGPNTEAFF,TGTGCCAGCAGCTTAGATGGGCCGAACACTGAAGCTTTCTTT
-,TRBV9,-,TRBJ2-7,CASSVGGADEQYF,TGTGCCAGCAGCGTAGGGGGGGCCGACGAGCAGTACTTC
-,TRBV4-2,-,TRBJ2-1,CASSRADSQGDEQFF,TGTGCCAGCAGCCGGGCGGACTCACAAGGCGATGAGCAGTTCTTC
-,TRBV18,-,TRBJ1-1,CASSRLDTEAFF,TGTGCCAGCTCACGGCTCGACACTGAAGCTTTCTTT
TRBD2,TRBV2,-,TRBJ2-1,CASRAPRASGSYNEQFF,TGTGCCAGCAGGGCCCCCAGGGCTAGCGGGAGCTACAATGAGCAGTTCTTC
-,TRBV5-1,-,TRBJ2-7,CASSAQGSYEQYF,TGCGCCAGCAGCGCCCAGGGGTCCTACGAGCAGTACTTC
-,TRBV27,-,TRBJ2-3,CASSLERSTDTQYF,TGTGCCAGCAGTTTAGAACGCTCCACAGATACGCAGTATTTT
-,TRBV12-3/TRBV12-4,-,TRBJ2-7,CASSLFTGYEQYF,TGTGCCAGCAGTTTATTTACAGGGTACGAGCAGTACTTC
-,TRBV4-1,once,TRBJ1-5,CASSQGGNMAQHF,TGCGCCAGCAGCCAAGGGGGGAATATGGCCCAGCATTTT
TRBD2,TRBV7-7,-,TRBJ2-1,CASSLGAGGRAGNEQFF,TGTGCTAGCAGCTTAGGGGCCGGCGGGAGGGCCGGGAATGAGCAGTTCTTC
TRBD2,TRBV23-1,-,TRBJ2-3,CASSQWLAGPSTDTQYF,TGCGCCAGCAGTCAATGGTTAGCGGGCCCTAGCACAGATACGCAGTATTTT
-,TRBV4-2,-,TRBJ1-5,CASSQGGEGSNQPQHF,TGTGCCAGCAGCCAAGGAGGGGAGGGTAGCAATCAGCCCCAGCATTTT
-,TRBV28,-,TRBJ1-1,CASSLETGLTEAFF,TGTGCCAGCAGTTTAGAGACAGGCCTCACTGAAGCTTTCTTT
-,TRBV10-3,-,TRBJ2-1,CAISPTGLGNEQFF,TGTGCCATCAGCCCCACAGGGTTAGGCAATGAGCAGTTCTTC
TRBD2,TRBV27,-,TRBJ2-3,CASGLAGFSTDTQYF,TGTGCCAGCGGACTAGCGGGTTTTAGCACAGATACGCAGTATTTT
-,TRBV30,-,TRBJ2-4,CAWSVGLQNIQYF,TGTGCCTGGAGTGTAGGTCTGCAAAACATTCAGTACTTC
TRBD2,TRBV5-1,-,TRBJ2-3,CASRDGGTDTQYF,TGCGCCAGCAGAGACGGGGGGACAGATACGCAGTATTTT
-,TRBV28,-,TRBJ2-7,CASSPRRPPYEQYF,TGTGCCAGCAGTCCCAGACGGCCCCCCTACGAGCAGTACTTC
-,TRBV6-4,-,TRBJ1-1,CASRDRDGAEAFF,TGTGCCAGCAGGGACAGAGATGGGGCTGAAGCTTTCTTT
-,TRBV5-4,-,TRBJ2-7,CASSFSYRENDEQYF,TGTGCCAGCAGCTTTTCTTATAGGGAAAATGACGAGCAGTACTTC
-,TRBV19,-,TRBJ2-2,CASSHTRGTVGELFF,TGTGCCAGTAGTCATACAAGGGGGACCGTTGGGGAGCTGTTTTTT
-,TRBV4-3,-,TRBJ1-2,CASSQGAQPNYGYTF,TGCGCCAGCAGCCAAGGCGCGCAGCCTAACTATGGCTACACCTTC
TRBD1,TRBV6-2/TRBV6-3,-,TRBJ2-3,CASSRGQGARDTQYF,TGTGCCAGCAGCCGCGGACAGGGGGCGCGAGATACGCAGTATTTT
TRBD1,TRBV19,-,TRBJ2-6,CASSIRGQGALSGANVLTF,TGTGCCAGTAGTATTAGAGGACAGGGGGCCCTCTCTGGGGCCAACGTCCTGACTTTC
TRBD2,TRBV4-2,-,TRBJ2-1,CASSQDLLAGGTHEQFF,TGTGCCAGCAGCCAGGACCTACTAGCGGGGGGTACTCATGAGCAGTTCTTC
-,TRBV27,-,TRBJ2-3,CASSFLGAASTDTQYF,TGTGCCAGCAGTTTTCTAGGCGCAGCCAGCACAGATACGCAGTATTTT
-,TRBV18,-,TRBJ1-5,CASSPDVSNQPQHF,TGTGCCAGCTCACCCGACGTTAGCAATCAGCCCCAGCATTTT
TRBD1,TRBV5-1,-,TRBJ1-2,CASSRGDREDNYGYTF,TGCGCCAGCAGCCGGGGGGACAGGGAAGATAACTATGGCTACACCTTC
TRBD1,TRBV6-5,-,TRBJ1-3,CASRKGGQGNTIYF,TGTGCCAGCAGAAAAGGGGGCCAAGGAAACACCATATATTTT
-,TRBV5-1,-,TRBJ2-5,CASSLSQGLPETQYF,TGCGCCAGCAGCTTGAGCCAGGGCCTCCCAGAGACCCAGTACTTC
TRBD2,TRBV27,-,TRBJ2-7,CATSPLGLAGTYEQYF,TGTGCCACCTCACCCTTAGGACTAGCGGGTACCTACGAGCAGTACTTC
TRBD2,TRBV27,-,TRBJ2-1,CASSQGLAGAGSYNEQFF,TGTGCCAGCAGTCAGGGACTAGCGGGGGCAGGGTCCTACAATGAGCAGTTCTTC
-,TRBV5-4,-,TRBJ1-6,CASSLPPPGNSPLHF,TGTGCCAGCAGCCTCCCACCCCCCGGGAATTCACCCCTCCACTTT
TRBD2,TRBV28,-,TRBJ2-2,CASSPGGPLTGELFF,TGTGCCAGCAGTCCGGGGGGGCCTCTGACCGGGGAGCTGTTTTTT
TRBD2,TRBV27,-,TRBJ2-7,CASSFRLAGTYEQYF,TGTGCCAGCAGTTTTAGGCTAGCGGGGACCTACGAGCAGTACTTC
-,TRBV10-1,-,TRBJ1-5,CASLRGIPKTEPQHF,TGCGCCAGCCTCCGCGGGATACCGAAGACCGAGCCCCAGCATTTT